What follows are 9 T cell receptor beta chains derived from one specimen sequenced in a study of T cells in narcolepsy (dated by TCRdb to 2017 to 2018). Libraries came from the immunoSEQ multiplex PCR assay. The immuneACCESS repertoire file appears here via TCRdb, limited to in-frame rearrangements. These files lack a portion of the clones; in checked studies, under half of the deficit traces to unresolved V genes, and the cause of the others is not known. The sample table lists around 35,000 clones, 85% to 90% of them with a count of one. Together, the top ten hold about 1.3% of the sample. Sequencing was carried out using CD45RA- memory CD4+ T cells from PBMCs. According to the study, the label for this sample's cell subset or site signals: memory T cells sorted ex vivo from peripheral blood. The origin of the receptors is a human donor with narcolepsy.

The sample holds one count of this clone. This chain connects TRBV30 to TRBJ1-6; D perhaps matches TRBD1 (5 bases). Trimming removed 4 bases from V and 0 bases from J, with 10 bases in between. Germline lookup yields CDR1 GTSNPN and CDR2 SVGIG (reference sequence). The CDR3 has 15 amino acids. CDR3 sequence (DNA): TGTGCCTGGACCGGGGCGAGCTCCTATAATTCACCCCTCCACTTT. Amino acids: CAWTGASSYNSPLHF.

The V call is TRBV6-1, the J call TRBJ2-5; 7 positions match TRBD2. Looked up from germline, CDR1 is MNHNS and CDR2 is SASEGT. The CDR3 has 13 residues. Losses at the gene ends were 6 bases for V and 5 bases for J; bases not matched to a gene: 6. The chain's CDR3 is CASRRTSWETQYF. CDR3 nucleotide sequence: TGTGCCAGCAGGAGGACTAGTTGGGAGACCCAGTACTTC.

This sequence joins TRBV7-9 and TRBJ1-1; D not certain. The CDR3 runs 14 residues. The germline V and J ends were trimmed by 5 bases and 1 base, with 11 bases remaining between them. CDR1 SEHNR and CDR2 FQNEAQ come from the germline V gene (reference sequence). The CDR3 nucleotides read TGTGCCAGCAGCCAGATCGTCACGAACACTGAAGCTTTCTTT. Amino acid sequence: CASSQIVTNTEAFF.

V is TRBV29-1 and J is TRBJ1-2; D uncertain. V shed 4 bases and J shed 3 bases, with 12 bases lying between them. This CDR3 is built from 13 residues. Germline V gives CDR1 SQVTM, CDR2 ANQGSEA. The chain's CDR3 is CSVAVSLDYGYTF. CDR3 coding DNA: TGCAGCGTTGCCGTGAGCCTCGACTATGGCTACACCTTC.

This clone was seen just once. This chain joins TRBV5-6 and TRBJ1-4, with TRBD1 identical over 8 bases. This CDR3 has 14 amino acids. V shed 4 bases and J 8 bases; nucleotides not matched to a gene: 7. CDR1 SGHDT and CDR2 YYEEEE come from the germline V gene. In nucleotides, the CDR3 is TGTGCCAGCAGCCATTGGCAGGGGGCGGAAAAACTGTTTTTT. Its protein product is CASSHWQGAEKLFF.

V and J are TRBV7-9 and TRBJ1-4, with 11 bases that match TRBD1. The CDR3 has 15 amino acids. J gave up 7 bases and V 5 bases, and 6 bases lay outside the gene matches. Germline values: CDR1 SEHNR, CDR2 FQNEAQ (reference sequence). The CDR3 region has the DNA TGTGCCAGCAGCCCGGACAGGGGGCGAGCTGAAAAACTGTTTTTT. Its protein product is CASSPDRGRAEKLFF.

The rearrangement links TRBV2 to TRBJ2-1; D remains unclear. Deletions cut 5 bases from V and 0 bases from J, with 5 bases between. The CDR3 contains 13 residues. Germline loops: CDR1 SNHLY, CDR2 FYNNEI. Written as DNA, the CDR3 is TGTGCCAGCAGTCCGATCTCCTACAATGAGCAGTTCTTC. The encoded protein is CASSPISYNEQFF. Together with reference TRBV2 and TRBJ2-1, the CDR3 gives the full variable domain: EPEVTQTPSHQVTQMGQEVILRCVPISNHLYFYWYRQILGQKVEFLVSFYNNEISEKSEIFDDQFSVERPDGSNFTLKIRSTKLEDSAMYFCASSPISYNEQFFGPGTRLTVL.

The rearrangement uses TRBV19 and TRBJ1-2; possibly TRBD1 for D (5 bases). CDR1 and CDR2 (germline): LNHDA, SQIVND (reference sequence). Trimming took off 6 bases at V and 0 bases at J, with 14 bases between the two ends. The CDR3 is 15 amino acids. The CDR3 coding sequence is TGTGCCAGTAGCCTCGAGGGGCTACCTAACTATGGCTACACCTTC. Its protein is CASSLEGLPNYGYTF.

V is TRBV28 and J is TRBJ1-5, with D perhaps TRBD1 (5 bases). CDR1 is MDHEN and CDR2 is SYDVKM in the germline V gene. Trimming removed 3 bases from V and 2 bases from J, with 14 bases in between. The length of the CDR3 is 16 residues. The CDR3 nucleotides read TGTGCCAGCAGTTTTTCCAGGGCCGACGGCAATCAGCCCCAGCATTTT. Residues: CASSFSRADGNQPQHF.